A single sample gave rise to the 2 T cell receptor beta chains below, sequenced in a study of CD8 T cells in ankylosing spondylitis. Study-wide results and caveats: Ankylosing spondylitis blood appeared to be characterized by a TCR beta motif of about 8 highly homologous variants.

TCRdb fed the 5' RACE reads into MiXCR, producing one record per CDR3 protein. The repertoire holds a few hundred thousand distinct CDR3 sequences, over 15% seen once, with just over 1% in the top ten. These receptors are not linked to any known antigen. Material for sequencing was blood, either unsorted or a sorted T cell fraction (not recorded which). Receptors were obtained from a male donor with ankylosing spondylitis.

There are many counts of this clonotype. The chain uses TRBV7-2 and TRBJ1-1, with D perhaps matching TRBD1 (6 bases). V was trimmed by 0 bases and J by 6 bases, leaving 14 bases between them. The germline gives CDR1 SGHTA, CDR2 FQGNSA. The length of the CDR3 is 15 residues. CDR3 sequence reads: CASSLARTARSEAFF. The CDR3, as DNA: TGTGCCAGCAGCTTAGCCCGGACAGCGAGGTCTGAAGCTTTCTTT. The entire variable domain, with the rest obtained from reference TRBV7-2 and TRBJ1-1, is as follows: GAGVSQSPSNKVTEKGKDVELRCDPISGHTALYWYRQSLGQGLEFLIYFQGNSAPDKSGLPSDRFSAERTGGSVSTLTIQRTQQEDSAVYLCASSLARTARSEAFFGQGTRLTVV.

The gene calls are TRBV7-2 and TRBJ2-7; weak D call: TRBD1 (6 bases). Trimming removed 1 base at V and 6 bases at J, with 13 bases between. This CDR3 is built from 14 residues. Germline assignment: CDR1 SGHTA and CDR2 FQGNSA. In DNA form, the CDR3 reads TGTGCCAGCAGCTTAGGGTGGGGCAGGGGCGAGCAGTACTTC. Protein product: CASSLGWGRGEQYF.